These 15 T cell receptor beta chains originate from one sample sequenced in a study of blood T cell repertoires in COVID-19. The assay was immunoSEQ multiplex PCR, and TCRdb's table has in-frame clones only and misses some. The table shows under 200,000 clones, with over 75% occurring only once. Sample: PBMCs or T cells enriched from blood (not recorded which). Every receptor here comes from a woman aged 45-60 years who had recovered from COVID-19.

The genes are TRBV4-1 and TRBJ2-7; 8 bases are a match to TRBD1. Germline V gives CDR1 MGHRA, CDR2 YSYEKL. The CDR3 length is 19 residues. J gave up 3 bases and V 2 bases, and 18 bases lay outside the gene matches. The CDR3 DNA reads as TGCGCCAGCAGCCAACATGGACAGGGAGGACCGAACGTCTTCTACGAGCAGTACTTC. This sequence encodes CASSQHGQGGPNVFYEQYF.

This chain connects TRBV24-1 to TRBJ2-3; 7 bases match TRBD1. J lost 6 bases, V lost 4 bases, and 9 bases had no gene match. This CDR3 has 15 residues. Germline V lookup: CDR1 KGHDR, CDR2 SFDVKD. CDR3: CATSDLKPTGDTQYF. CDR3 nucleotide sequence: TGTGCCACCAGTGACCTCAAACCGACAGGGGATACGCAGTATTTT.

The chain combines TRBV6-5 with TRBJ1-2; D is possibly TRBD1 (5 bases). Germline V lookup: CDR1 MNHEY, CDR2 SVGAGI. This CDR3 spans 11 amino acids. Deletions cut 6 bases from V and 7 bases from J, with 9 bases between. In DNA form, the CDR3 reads TGTGCCAGCAGCTGGGGCTCTGGCTACACCTTC. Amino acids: CASSWGSGYTF.

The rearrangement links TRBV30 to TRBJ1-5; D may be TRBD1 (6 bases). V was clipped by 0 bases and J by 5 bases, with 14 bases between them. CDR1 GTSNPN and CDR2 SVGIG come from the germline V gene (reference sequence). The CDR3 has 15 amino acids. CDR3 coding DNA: TGTGCCTGGAGTGTACAGGATCGACAGGATCAGCCCCAGCATTTT. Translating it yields CAWSVQDRQDQPQHF. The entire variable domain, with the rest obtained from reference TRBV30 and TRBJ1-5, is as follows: SQTIHQWPATLVQPVGSPLSLECTVEGTSNPNLYWYRQAAGRGLQLLFYSVGIGQISSEVPQNLSASRPQDRQFILSSKKLLLSDSGFYLCAWSVQDRQDQPQHFGDGTRLSIL.

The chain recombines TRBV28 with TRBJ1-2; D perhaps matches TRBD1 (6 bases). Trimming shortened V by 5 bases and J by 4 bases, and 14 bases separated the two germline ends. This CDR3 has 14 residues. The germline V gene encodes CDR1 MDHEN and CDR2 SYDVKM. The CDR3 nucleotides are TGTGCCAGCAGTCCCCGCCAGGGGTCCTATGGCTACACCTTC. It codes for CASSPRQGSYGYTF.

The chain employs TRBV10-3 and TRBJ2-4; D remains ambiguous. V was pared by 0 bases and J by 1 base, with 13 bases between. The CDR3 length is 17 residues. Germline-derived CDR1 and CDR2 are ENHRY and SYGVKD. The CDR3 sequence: CAISESIIMAAKNIQYF. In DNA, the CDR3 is TGTGCCATCAGTGAGTCGATCATAATGGCCGCCAAAAACATTCAGTACTTC.

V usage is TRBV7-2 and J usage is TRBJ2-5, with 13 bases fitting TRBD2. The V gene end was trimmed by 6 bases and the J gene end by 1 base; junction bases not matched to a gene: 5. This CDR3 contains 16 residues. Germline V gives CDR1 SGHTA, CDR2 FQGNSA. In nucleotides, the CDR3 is TGTGCCAGCAGGCCCGGGACTAGCGGGGTCCAAGAGACCCAGTACTTC. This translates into CASRPGTSGVQETQYF.

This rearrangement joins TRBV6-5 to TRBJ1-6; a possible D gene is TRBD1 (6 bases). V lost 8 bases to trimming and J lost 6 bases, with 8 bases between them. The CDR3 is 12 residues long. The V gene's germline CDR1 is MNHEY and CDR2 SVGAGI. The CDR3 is CASHRVNSPLHF. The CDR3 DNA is TGTGCCAGCCACAGGGTTAATTCACCCCTCCACTTT.

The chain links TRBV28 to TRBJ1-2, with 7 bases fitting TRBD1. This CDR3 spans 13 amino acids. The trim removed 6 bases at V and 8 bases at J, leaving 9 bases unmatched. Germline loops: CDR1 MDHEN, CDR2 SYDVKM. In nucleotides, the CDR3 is TGTGCCAGCAGCGCCGCACAGGGGTGGGGCTACACCTTC. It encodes CASSAAQGWGYTF.

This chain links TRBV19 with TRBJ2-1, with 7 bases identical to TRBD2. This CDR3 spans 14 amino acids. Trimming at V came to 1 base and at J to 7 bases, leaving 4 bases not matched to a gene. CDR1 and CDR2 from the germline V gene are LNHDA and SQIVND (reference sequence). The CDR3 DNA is TGTGCCAGTAGTATAGCGGGAGGTGGGAATGAGCAGTTCTTC. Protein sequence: CASSIAGGGNEQFF.

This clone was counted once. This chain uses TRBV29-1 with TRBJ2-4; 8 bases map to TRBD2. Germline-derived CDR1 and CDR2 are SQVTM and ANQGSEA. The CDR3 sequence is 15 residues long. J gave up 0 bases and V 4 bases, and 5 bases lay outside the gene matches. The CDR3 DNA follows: TGCAGCGTTGGTAGCGGGACTGGAGCCAAAAACATTCAGTACTTC. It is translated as CSVGSGTGAKNIQYF.

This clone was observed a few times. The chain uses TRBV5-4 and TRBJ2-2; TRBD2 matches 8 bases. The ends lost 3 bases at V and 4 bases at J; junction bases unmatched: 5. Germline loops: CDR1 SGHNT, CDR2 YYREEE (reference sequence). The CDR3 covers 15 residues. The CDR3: CASSSQAGATGELFF. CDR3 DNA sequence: TGTGCCAGCAGCTCCCAAGCGGGAGCCACCGGGGAGCTGTTTTTT.

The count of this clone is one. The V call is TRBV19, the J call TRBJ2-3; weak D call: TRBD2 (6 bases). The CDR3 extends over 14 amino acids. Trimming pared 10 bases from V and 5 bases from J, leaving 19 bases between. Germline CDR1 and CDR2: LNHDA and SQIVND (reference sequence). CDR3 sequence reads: CATSRREFIDTQYF. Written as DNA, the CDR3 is TGTGCCACCTCGCGGAGGGAGTTCATAGATACGCAGTATTTT.

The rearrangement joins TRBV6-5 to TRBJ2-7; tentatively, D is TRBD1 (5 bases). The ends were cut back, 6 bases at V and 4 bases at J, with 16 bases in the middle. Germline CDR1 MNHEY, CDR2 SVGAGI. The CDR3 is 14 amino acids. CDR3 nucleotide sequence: TGTGCCAGCAGGGACCCGGCCAGGGAATACGAGCAGTACTTC. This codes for CASRDPAREYEQYF.

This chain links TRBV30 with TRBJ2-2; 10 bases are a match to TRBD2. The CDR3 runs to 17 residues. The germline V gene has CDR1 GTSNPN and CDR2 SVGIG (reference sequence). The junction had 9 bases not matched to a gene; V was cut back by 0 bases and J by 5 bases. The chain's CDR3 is CAWSVVRTSGSTGELFF. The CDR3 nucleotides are TGTGCCTGGAGTGTAGTGCGGACTAGCGGTTCGACCGGGGAGCTGTTTTTT.